These 7 T cell receptor beta chains came from one sample sequenced in a study of T cells in Graves' hyperthyroidism and ophthalmopathy. The investigators amplified TCR beta CDR3 regions from RNA transcripts. An initial round of RT-PCR targeting the TCR CDR3 relied on the HTBI primer set. TCRdb passed the multiplex PCR reads through MiXCR, listing each CDR3 protein once. The table lists under 350,000 distinct CDR3 sequences, 21% of them singletons. The sequenced material came from blood. The receptors here all came from a woman aged 45-60 years with Graves' hyperthyroidism.

The sample holds many counts of this clonotype. This chain connects TRBV19 to TRBJ2-1, with 7 bases that match TRBD2. The CDR3 has 17 residues. Trimming cost V 6 bases and J 0 bases; bases outside gene matches: 11. Germline CDR1 is LNHDA and CDR2 is SQIVND (reference sequence). CDR3 sequence: CASSLGTTRSSYNEQFF. The CDR3 region has the DNA TGTGCCAGTAGCCTGGGGACTACCCGGAGCTCCTACAATGAGCAGTTCTTC.

This clonotype was counted once. This may be a read error: a much more frequent sequence differs by one nucleotide. The chain combines TRBV28 with TRBJ2-7; 7 nucleotides align to TRBD1. The length of the CDR3 is 12 residues. Germline V gene data show CDR1 as MDHEN and CDR2 as SYDVKM. The J segment lost 3 bases and the V segment lost 4 bases, leaving 0 bases of the junction unmatched. The CDR3 DNA follows: TGTGCCAGCAGTTACAGGGGCTACGAGCAGTACTTC. It translates to CASSYRGYEQYF.

This sequence joins TRBV29-1 and TRBJ2-7; D remains ambiguous. The CDR3 has 12 amino acids. V lost 1 base to trimming and J lost 0 bases, with 4 bases between them. Germline V gives CDR1 SQVTM, CDR2 ANQGSEA. CDR3 amino acids: CSVEGDSYEQYF. The CDR3 bases are TGCAGCGTTGAAGGGGACTCCTACGAGCAGTACTTC.

In its sample, this clonotype was seen many times. The genes are TRBV2 and TRBJ1-4; TRBD1 agrees at 8 bases. The CDR3 spans 14 residues. Germline V lookup: CDR1 SNHLY, CDR2 FYNNEI. The V gene end was trimmed by 6 bases and the J gene end by 6 bases; junction bases not matched to a gene: 6. CDR3 region: CASSLTGGDEKLFF. CDR3 sequence (DNA): TGTGCCAGCAGCCTTACAGGGGGGGATGAAAAACTGTTTTTT.

The V and J genes are TRBV12-3 or TRBV12-4 and TRBJ1-3; D gene unclear. The CDR3 sequence is 16 residues long. The V and J ends lost 3 bases and 0 bases respectively, with 12 bases between them. The CDR3 coding sequence is TGTGCCAGCAGTTTCACAGTGGGTGACTCTGGAAACACCATATATTTT. This translates into CASSFTVGDSGNTIYF.

The chain has TRBV4-2 and TRBJ2-1; the match to TRBD2 covers 10 bases. V gave up 1 base and J gave up 7 bases; unmatched junction bases: 4. Germline assignment: CDR1 LGHNA and CDR2 YNFKEQ. The CDR3 is 15 amino acids. CDR3 nucleotide sequence: TGTGCCAGCAGCCAAGGAGGACTAGCGGAAAATGAGCAGTTCTTC. The encoded protein is CASSQGGLAENEQFF.

This clonotype has ten or more counts. The genes are TRBV6-5 and TRBJ2-5; 16 bases align to TRBD2. The CDR3 extends over 17 amino acids. Losses at the gene ends were 2 bases for V and 0 bases for J; bases not matched to a gene: 0. The germline V gene has CDR1 MNHEY and CDR2 SVGAGI. The CDR3, as DNA: TGTGCCAGCAGTTACGGGACTAGCGGGAGGGACCAAGAGACCCAGTACTTC. This sequence encodes CASSYGTSGRDQETQYF.